Following are 11 T cell receptor beta chains from one sample sequenced in a study of human T cells and chemical hapten exposure. MiXCR, run by TCRdb on the RACE reads, gives a single entry per CDR3 protein. This table holds approximately 73,000 distinct CDR3 sequences, 10% found once. Time point in this sample: patch test 1, 2 weeks after DPC sensitization. Specified treatment: therapeutic diphenylcyclopropenone sensitization with weekly scalp DPC. The source material was whole blood, sampled in connection with sensitization to the hapten diphenylcyclopropenone (DPC). These receptors were collected from a woman in her 50s with alopecia areata. Some clones in this sample may be carry-over from other donors' samples.

This clonotype has a handful of counts. The rearrangement links TRBV29-1 to TRBJ1-1; D ambiguous. Germline CDR1 and CDR2: SQVTM and ANQGSEA. The CDR3 length is 11 residues. Trimming left V 4 bases short and J 5 bases short, with 8 bases between. The CDR3 loop is CSVGRGTEAFF. CDR3 coding DNA: TGCAGCGTTGGGAGAGGGACTGAAGCTTTCTTT. The variable domain in full, with the rest retrieved from reference TRBV29-1 and TRBJ1-1, is SAVISQKPSRDICQRGTSLTIQCQVDSQVTMMFWYRQQPGQSLTLIATANQGSEATYESGFVIDKFPISRPNLTFSTLTVSNMSPEDSSIYLCSVGRGTEAFFGQGTRLTVV.

This clonotype was detected once. A read error is possible here, since a much larger clone lies one base away. The chain couples TRBV11-2 to TRBJ1-2; D perhaps matches TRBD1 (6 bases). The length of the CDR3 is 15 residues. The germline gives CDR1 SGHAT, CDR2 FQNNGV. The CDR3 DNA sequence: TGTGCCAGCAGCCTAGAGGACAGAGCTAACTATGGCTACACCTTC. Translating gives CASSLEDRANYGYTF.

This clonotype was seen a handful of times. The chain links TRBV3-1 to TRBJ2-7; D is possibly TRBD2 (6 bases). The CDR3 has 13 residues. Germline V gene data show CDR1 as LGHDT and CDR2 as YNNKEL (reference sequence). V was cut by 2 bases and J by 7 bases, with 12 bases left in between. CDR3 protein: CASSQTQAGEQYF. The CDR3 bases are TGTGCCAGCAGCCAAACCCAGGCGGGGGAGCAGTACTTC.

The chain uses TRBV7-3 and TRBJ2-1, with 10 positions matching TRBD2. Germline V gene lookup returns CDR1 SGHTA and CDR2 FQGTGA. The CDR3 is 15 amino acids. V lost 4 bases and J lost 6; bases outside the gene matches: 6. Here the CDR3 reads CASSSRLAGVNEQFF. CDR3 DNA sequence: TGTGCCAGCAGCTCTCGGCTAGCGGGGGTCAATGAGCAGTTCTTC.

The table lists this clonotype with many counts. The CDR3 DNA sequence: TGTGCCAGCAGCTTGAGGGCCGCAGATACGCAGTATTTT. Protein: CASSLRAADTQYF. The rearrangement uses TRBV5-4 and TRBJ2-3; no firm D call. The CDR3 consists of 13 residues. CDR1 and CDR2 from the germline V gene are SGHNT and YYREEE (reference sequence). Trimming took 1 base from V and 4 from J, leaving 7 bases between them.

The rearrangement links TRBV2 to TRBJ1-4; TRBD1 aligns across 8 bases. V lost 4 bases and J lost 5; bases outside the gene matches: 6. CDR1 and CDR2 from the germline V gene are SNHLY and FYNNEI. The CDR3 contains 15 residues. The CDR3 loop reads CASSGTGFGNEKLFF. CDR3 in DNA: TGTGCCAGCAGTGGGACAGGGTTTGGGAATGAAAAACTGTTTTTT.

This chain uses TRBV11-2 with TRBJ2-2, with 8 bases matching TRBD2. Germline CDR1 reads SGHAT; CDR2 reads FQNNGV. The CDR3 covers 15 residues. V shed 6 bases, J shed 1 base, and the junction held 4 bases outside the gene matches. The DNA for the CDR3 is TGTGCCAGCAGAGGTAGCGGGGTGAACACCGGGGAGCTGTTTTTT. Amino acid sequence: CASRGSGVNTGELFF.

The chain recombines TRBV4-2 with TRBJ2-5; tentative D call: TRBD2 (5 bases). The V end was cut by 0 bases, the J end by 3 bases, with 11 bases between. CDR3 length equals 15 residues. The germline gives CDR1 LGHNA, CDR2 YNFKEQ. The CDR3 coding sequence is TGTGCCAGCAGCCAAGAGGGAGCGTTAAAAGAGACCCAGTACTTC. The encoded protein is CASSQEGALKETQYF.

Concerning this clonotype: This may be a read error: a much more frequent sequence differs by one nucleotide. The chain employs TRBV5-4 and TRBJ2-3, with TRBD2 matching over 7 bases. The CDR3 is made up of 15 amino acids. In germline, CDR1 is SGHNT, CDR2 YYREEE (reference sequence). After removal of 0 bases from V and 3 bases from J, the junction contained 4 bases not matched to a gene. The CDR3 here is CASSLELAETDTQYF. DNA of the CDR3: TGTGCCAGCAGCTTGGAGCTAGCGGAGACAGATACGCAGTATTTT.

The CDR3 nucleotides are TGCAGTGCTAGGAGGCCACAATACGAGCAGTACTTC. Amino acid sequence: CSARRPQYEQYF. This rearrangement joins TRBV20-1 to TRBJ2-7; D remains unclear. Trimming left V 3 bases short and J 4 bases short, with 10 bases between. CDR1 DFQATT and CDR2 SNEGSKA come from the germline V gene (reference sequence). The CDR3 runs to 12 residues.

In its sample, this clonotype was seen many times. V gene TRBV6-4 combines with J gene TRBJ1-6; 9 bases align to TRBD1. Germline assignment: CDR1 MRHNA and CDR2 SNTAGT. CDR3 length: 19 amino acids. Trimming cost V 3 bases and J 0 bases; bases outside gene matches: 9. This CDR3 reads CASSERGQGEPSYNSPLHF. CDR3 bases: TGTGCCAGCAGTGAGCGGGGACAGGGTGAACCCTCCTATAATTCACCCCTCCACTTT.